This is a list of T cell receptor beta chains from one sample in a study of blood T cell repertoires in COVID-19. The method was immunoSEQ multiplex PCR; TCRdb's version includes in-frame clones alone and lacks a portion of them. The table lists 380,000 or so clones, around 87% of them singletons, with 1% to 1.5% in the top ten. Sequenced material: PBMCs or T cells enriched from blood (not recorded which). These receptors came from a man aged 25-40 years who had recovered from COVID-19. CDR3s include the opening cysteine and the closing phenylalanine or tryptophan. The order of the fields is V gene, clone size, J gene, D gene, CDR3 protein, CDR3 DNA. D genes are given only for firm matches. A row's size may be missing; if present it is once, few, many or a size class.

TRBV9	-	TRBJ2-1	TRBD2	CASSVPGTSGTAFSYNEQFF	TGTGCCAGCAGCGTTCCCGGGACTAGCGGGACAGCCTTTTCCTACAATGAGCAGTTCTTC
TRBV5-4	-	TRBJ1-1	-	CASSLAGIDTEAFF	TGTGCCAGCAGCTTGGCAGGGATTGACACTGAAGCTTTCTTT
TRBV3-1/TRBV3-2	-	TRBJ2-7	TRBD1	CASSQHSDRAYEQYF	TGTGCCAGCAGCCAACATTCGGACAGGGCCTACGAGCAGTACTTC
TRBV9	-	TRBJ2-5	-	CASSPEISQETQYF	TGTGCCAGCAGCCCTGAAATCAGCCAAGAGACCCAGTACTTC
TRBV18	-	TRBJ2-6	-	CASSPRQGNSGANVLTF	TGTGCCAGCTCACCGAGGCAGGGCAACTCTGGGGCCAACGTCCTGACTTTC
TRBV19	-	TRBJ1-2	TRBD1	CASAPGTGSYGYTF	TGTGCCAGCGCCCCCGGGACAGGGTCTTATGGCTACACCTTC
TRBV6-2/TRBV6-3	-	TRBJ1-6	-	CASSYRVEGKSPLHF	TGTGCCAGCAGTTACCGGGTGGAGGGTAAATCACCCCTCCACTTT
TRBV4-1	-	TRBJ2-1	TRBD2	CASSQDLSVAGGRDEQFF	TGCGCCAGCAGCCAAGATCTGAGTGTTGCGGGGGGGCGGGATGAGCAGTTCTTC
TRBV5-1	-	TRBJ1-1	-	CASSLGRGIGKTEAFF	TGCGCCAGCAGCTTGGGCAGGGGCATAGGAAAAACTGAAGCTTTCTTT
TRBV9	once	TRBJ2-1	-	CASSTLDTPSYNEQFF	TGTGCCAGCAGCACATTGGACACGCCATCCTACAATGAGCAGTTCTTC
TRBV19	-	TRBJ2-7	TRBD1	CASSELGGTGTYEQYF	TGTGCCAGTAGTGAACTCGGGGGGACAGGGACCTACGAGCAGTACTTC
TRBV19	-	TRBJ1-3	TRBD1	CASSHPGQGSGNTIYF	TGTGCCAGTAGTCATCCTGGACAGGGATCCGGAAACACCATATATTTT
TRBV7-9	-	TRBJ1-2	-	CASSLVQATYGYTF	TGTGCCAGCAGCTTAGTGCAGGCCACTTATGGCTACACCTTC
TRBV4-1	-	TRBJ2-7	TRBD1	CASSQSGGISYEQYF	TGCGCCAGCAGCCAGTCAGGGGGAATCTCCTACGAGCAGTACTTC
TRBV5-1	few	TRBJ1-1	TRBD1	CASSTGQGFFTSEAFF	TGCGCCAGCAGCACCGGACAGGGGTTTTTCACGAGTGAAGCTTTCTTT
TRBV19	-	TRBJ2-7	-	CATAGAGHEQYF	TGTGCCACGGCAGGGGCCGGCCACGAGCAGTACTTC
TRBV30	-	TRBJ2-1	TRBD2	CAWRNGGSSYNEQFF	TGTGCCTGGAGAAATGGCGGGAGCTCCTACAATGAGCAGTTCTTC
TRBV6-2/TRBV6-3	-	TRBJ1-1	-	CASSEPLNTEAFF	TGTGCCAGCAGCGAGCCCTTGAACACTGAAGCTTTCTTT
TRBV5-4	-	TRBJ1-1	TRBD1	CASSSGQGVNTEAFF	TGTGCCAGCAGCTCGGGACAGGGGGTGAACACTGAAGCTTTCTTT
TRBV6-2/TRBV6-3	-	TRBJ1-5	-	CASSYIRPKDSRNQPQHF	TGTGCCAGCAGTTACATCAGGCCAAAGGACAGCCGCAATCAGCCCCAGCATTTT
TRBV12-3/TRBV12-4	-	TRBJ1-5	-	CASSPPQGRPQHF	TGTGCCAGCAGTCCTCCCCAGGGTAGGCCCCAGCATTTT
TRBV2	-	TRBJ1-2	-	CASSEGPLYGYTF	TGTGCCAGCAGTGAAGGCCCCCTATATGGCTACACCTTC
TRBV7-9	-	TRBJ1-1	-	CASSAEEVEAFF	TGTGCCAGCAGCGCCGAGGAGGTTGAAGCTTTCTTT
TRBV6-5	few	TRBJ2-2	-	CASSYSPEVLGELFF	TGTGCCAGCAGTTACTCACCCGAGGTGCTCGGGGAGCTGTTTTTT
TRBV6-5	-	TRBJ1-2	-	CASSYSWRGVDGYTF	TGTGCCAGCAGTTACTCGTGGAGGGGAGTGGATGGCTACACCTTC
TRBV14	few	TRBJ2-7	TRBD2	CASSQGVLAGGNYEQYF	TGTGCCAGCAGCCAGGGTGTACTAGCGGGGGGGAACTACGAGCAGTACTTC
TRBV19	-	TRBJ2-7	TRBD2	CASRRISGGIDEQYF	TGTGCCAGTAGGAGAATCAGCGGGGGGATCGACGAGCAGTACTTC
TRBV3-1/TRBV3-2	once	TRBJ1-1	-	CASSREHASEAFF	TGTGCCAGCAGCCGCGAGCACGCCTCCGAGGCTTTCTTT
TRBV18	-	TRBJ2-2	-	CASSPPNPGESGELFF	TGTGCCAGCTCACCACCGAACCCAGGGGAGTCCGGGGAGCTGTTTTTT
TRBV6-5	once	TRBJ2-3	TRBD2	CASSFRRLAVTDTQYF	TGTGCCAGCAGTTTTCGTAGACTAGCGGTAACAGATACGCAGTATTTT
TRBV15	-	TRBJ1-5	TRBD1	CATSRDQGAGGHQPQHF	TGTGCCACCAGCAGAGATCAGGGGGCAGGGGGCCATCAGCCCCAGCATTTT
TRBV7-6	-	TRBJ1-1	-	CASSLNGGTDTEAFF	TGTGCCAGCAGCTTAAATGGGGGCACGGACACTGAAGCTTTCTTT
TRBV7-9	-	TRBJ1-1	TRBD1	CASSPLAQQGANTEAFF	TGTGCCAGCAGCCCGTTGGCCCAACAGGGGGCGAACACTGAAGCTTTCTTT
TRBV9	-	TRBJ1-5	TRBD1	CASSVSTGDNQPQHF	TGTGCCAGCAGCGTGTCGACAGGGGACAATCAGCCCCAGCATTTT
TRBV5-4	-	TRBJ2-1	-	CASSLALRVYNEQFF	TGTGCCAGCAGCTTGGCGCTCCGGGTTTACAATGAGCAGTTCTTC